The sequence of this T cell receptor beta chain was determined in a study of shared clonotypes between healthy human individuals. Study observations and caveats: Expectations were that clonotype sharing among donors would be affected by sequencing depth.

Generated by immunoSEQ multiplex PCR, the TCRdb table keeps only in-frame clones and is missing some. The sample lists about 2 million clones, approximately 94% occurring once. Germline V gene sequence: CDR1 SGHDN, CDR2 FVKESK. The CDR3 has 14 amino acids. Losses at the gene ends were 3 bases for V and 4 bases for J; bases not matched to a gene: 2. As regards this clone: Its antigen is unidentified.

Terminally differentiated effector memory CD45RA+ cells were left out of the naive CD8 fraction, which was CD45RO-negative and positively selected for CCR7. The chain combines TRBV14 with TRBJ2-1, with TRBD2 identical over 8 bases. The TCR originated in a man between 18 and 35 years old in good health. The material sequenced was naive CD8+ T cells sorted from blood. The CDR3 coding sequence is TGTGCCAGCAGCCACAGCGGGGGATACAATGAGCAGTTCTTC. Residues: CASSHSGGYNEQFF.